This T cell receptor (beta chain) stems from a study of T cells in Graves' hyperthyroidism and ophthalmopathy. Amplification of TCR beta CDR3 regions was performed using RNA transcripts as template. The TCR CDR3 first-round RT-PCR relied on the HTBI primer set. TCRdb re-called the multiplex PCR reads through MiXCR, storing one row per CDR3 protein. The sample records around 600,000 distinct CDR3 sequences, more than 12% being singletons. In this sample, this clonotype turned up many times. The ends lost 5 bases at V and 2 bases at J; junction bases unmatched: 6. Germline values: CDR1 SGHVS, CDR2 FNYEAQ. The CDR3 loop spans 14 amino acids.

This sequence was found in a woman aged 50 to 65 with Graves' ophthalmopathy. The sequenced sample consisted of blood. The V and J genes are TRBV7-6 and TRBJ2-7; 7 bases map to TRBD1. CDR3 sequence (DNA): TGTGCCAGCAGCCCACACCAGGGGGCCTACGAGCAGTACTTC. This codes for CASSPHQGAYEQYF.